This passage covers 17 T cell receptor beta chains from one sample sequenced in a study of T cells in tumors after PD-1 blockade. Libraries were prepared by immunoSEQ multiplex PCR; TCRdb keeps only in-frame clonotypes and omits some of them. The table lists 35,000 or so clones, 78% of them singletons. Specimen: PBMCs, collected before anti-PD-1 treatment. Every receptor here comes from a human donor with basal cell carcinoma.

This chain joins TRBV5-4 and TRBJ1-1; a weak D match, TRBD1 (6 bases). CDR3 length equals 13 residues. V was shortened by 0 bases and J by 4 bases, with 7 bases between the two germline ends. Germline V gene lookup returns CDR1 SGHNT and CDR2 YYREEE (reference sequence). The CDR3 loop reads CASSLGGRTEAFF. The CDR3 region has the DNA TGTGCCAGCAGCTTGGGGGGGCGCACTGAAGCTTTCTTT.

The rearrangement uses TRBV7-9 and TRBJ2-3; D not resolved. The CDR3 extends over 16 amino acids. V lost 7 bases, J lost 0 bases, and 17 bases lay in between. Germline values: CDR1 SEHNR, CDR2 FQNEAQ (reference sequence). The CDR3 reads CASNSLSGSSTDTQYF. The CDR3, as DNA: TGTGCCAGCAACTCTCTCTCCGGGTCTAGCACAGATACGCAGTATTTT.

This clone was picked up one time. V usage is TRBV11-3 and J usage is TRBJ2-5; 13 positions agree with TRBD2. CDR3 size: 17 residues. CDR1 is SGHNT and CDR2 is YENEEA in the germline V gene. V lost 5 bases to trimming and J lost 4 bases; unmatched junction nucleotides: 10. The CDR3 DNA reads TGTGCCAGCAGCCCGGGACTAGCGGGACCCTCCGGAGAGACCCAGTACTTC. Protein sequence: CASSPGLAGPSGETQYF.

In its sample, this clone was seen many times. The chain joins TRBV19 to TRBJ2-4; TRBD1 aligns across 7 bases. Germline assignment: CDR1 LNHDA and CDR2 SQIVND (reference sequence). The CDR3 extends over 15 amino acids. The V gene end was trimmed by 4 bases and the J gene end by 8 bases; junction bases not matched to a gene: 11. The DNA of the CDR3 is TGTGCCAGTAGTAAAGGGGGCCCTCCCAGGGACATTCAGTACTTC. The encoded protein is CASSKGGPPRDIQYF. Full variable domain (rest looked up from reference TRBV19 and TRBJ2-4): DGGITQSPKYLFRKEGQNVTLSCEQNLNHDAMYWYRQDPGQGLRLIYYSQIVNDFQKGDIAEGYSVSREKKESFPLTVTSAQKNPTAFYLCASSKGGPPRDIQYFGAGTRLSVL.

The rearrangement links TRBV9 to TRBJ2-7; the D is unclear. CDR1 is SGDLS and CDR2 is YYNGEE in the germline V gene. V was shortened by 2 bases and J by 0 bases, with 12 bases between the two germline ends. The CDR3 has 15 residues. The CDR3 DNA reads TGTGCCAGCAGCGTTGGCCCCGACACCTCCTACGAGCAGTACTTC. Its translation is CASSVGPDTSYEQYF.

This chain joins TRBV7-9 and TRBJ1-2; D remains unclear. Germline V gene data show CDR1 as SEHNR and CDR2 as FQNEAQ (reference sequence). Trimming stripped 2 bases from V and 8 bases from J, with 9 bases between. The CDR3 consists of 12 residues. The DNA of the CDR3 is TGTGCCAGCAGCTTATCGGACGAAGGCTACACCTTC. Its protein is CASSLSDEGYTF.

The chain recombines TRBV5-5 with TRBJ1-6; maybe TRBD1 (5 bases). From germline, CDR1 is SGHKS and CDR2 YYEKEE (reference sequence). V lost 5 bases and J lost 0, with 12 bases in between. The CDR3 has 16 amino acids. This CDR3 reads CASSLRGNSYNSPLHF. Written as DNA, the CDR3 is TGTGCCAGCAGTTTGCGGGGGAACTCCTATAATTCACCCCTCCACTTT.

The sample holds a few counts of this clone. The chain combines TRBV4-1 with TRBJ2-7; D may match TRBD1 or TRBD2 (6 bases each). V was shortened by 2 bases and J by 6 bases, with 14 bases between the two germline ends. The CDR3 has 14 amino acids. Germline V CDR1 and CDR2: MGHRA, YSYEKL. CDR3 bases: TGCGCCAGCAGCCAACTCGCACAGGGAGGCGAGCAGTACTTC. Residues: CASSQLAQGGEQYF.

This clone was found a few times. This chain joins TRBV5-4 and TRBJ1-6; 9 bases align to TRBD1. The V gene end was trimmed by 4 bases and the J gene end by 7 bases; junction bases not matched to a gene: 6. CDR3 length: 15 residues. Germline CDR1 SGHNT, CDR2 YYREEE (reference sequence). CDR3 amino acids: CASSTGTGRNSPLHF. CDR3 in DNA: TGTGCCAGCAGCACCGGGACAGGGAGGAATTCACCCCTCCACTTT.

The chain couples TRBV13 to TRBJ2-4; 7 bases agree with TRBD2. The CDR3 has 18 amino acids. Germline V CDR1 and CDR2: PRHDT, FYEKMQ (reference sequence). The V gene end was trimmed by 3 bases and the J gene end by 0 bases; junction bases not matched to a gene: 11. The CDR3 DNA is TGTGCCAGCAGCTTTGCTAGCGGACCCTTTGAAGCCAAAAACATTCAGTACTTC. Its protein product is CASSFASGPFEAKNIQYF. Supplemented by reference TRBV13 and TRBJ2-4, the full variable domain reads AAGVIQSPRHLIKEKRETATLKCYPIPRHDTVYWYQQGPGQDPQFLISFYEKMQSDKGSIPDRFSAQQFSDYHSELNMSSLELGDSALYFCASSFASGPFEAKNIQYFGAGTRLSVL.

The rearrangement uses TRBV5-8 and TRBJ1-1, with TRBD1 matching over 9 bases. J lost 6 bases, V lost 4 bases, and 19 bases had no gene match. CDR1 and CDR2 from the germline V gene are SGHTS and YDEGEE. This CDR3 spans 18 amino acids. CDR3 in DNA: TGTGCCAGCAGCAAAGGACAGGGGCGGGCAGGATCTAGAGCTGAAGCTTTCTTT. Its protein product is CASSKGQGRAGSRAEAFF.

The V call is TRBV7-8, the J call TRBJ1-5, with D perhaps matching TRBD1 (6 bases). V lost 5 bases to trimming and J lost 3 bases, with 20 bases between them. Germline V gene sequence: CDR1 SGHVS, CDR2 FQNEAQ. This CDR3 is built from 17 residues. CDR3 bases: TGTGCCAGCAGCCCCTCCCGTCGCCAGGGGCTCAATCAGCCCCAGCATTTT. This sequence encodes CASSPSRRQGLNQPQHF.

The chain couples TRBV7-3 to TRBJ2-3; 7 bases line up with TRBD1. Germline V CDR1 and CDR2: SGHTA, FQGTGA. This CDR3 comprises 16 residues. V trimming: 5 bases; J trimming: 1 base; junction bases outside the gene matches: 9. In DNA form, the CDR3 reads TGTGCCAGCAGCCCGACAGGGCGAAGGGGCACAGATACGCAGTATTTT. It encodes CASSPTGRRGTDTQYF.

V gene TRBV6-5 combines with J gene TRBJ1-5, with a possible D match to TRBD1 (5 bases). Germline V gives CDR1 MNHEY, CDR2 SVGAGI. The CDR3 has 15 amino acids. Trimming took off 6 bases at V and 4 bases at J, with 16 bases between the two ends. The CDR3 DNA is TGTGCCAGCAGCTCGTTCCTGGGGGGAAATCAGCCCCAGCATTTT. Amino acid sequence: CASSSFLGGNQPQHF.

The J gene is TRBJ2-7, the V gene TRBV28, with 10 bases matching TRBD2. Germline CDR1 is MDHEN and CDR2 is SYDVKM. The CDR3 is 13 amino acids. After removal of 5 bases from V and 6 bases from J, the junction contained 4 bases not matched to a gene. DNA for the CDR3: TGTGCCAGCAGTCCCCTAGCGGGAGCCGAGCAGTACTTC. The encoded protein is CASSPLAGAEQYF.

The DNA of the CDR3 is TGTGCCAGCAGTTTAGTAAGGGGGACCCAGTACTTC. It codes for CASSLVRGTQYF. The chain is built from TRBV28 and TRBJ2-5, with D possibly matching TRBD1 (5 bases). Trimming left V 2 bases short and J 7 bases short, with 8 bases between. Germline V lookup: CDR1 MDHEN, CDR2 SYDVKM. The CDR3 has 12 amino acids. Full variable domain (outside the CDR3, taken from reference TRBV28 and TRBJ2-5): DVKVTQSSRYLVKRTGEKVFLECVQDMDHENMFWYRQDPGLGLRLIYFSYDVKMKEKGDIPEGYSVSREKKERFSLILESASTNQTSMYLCASSLVRGTQYFGPGTRLLVL.

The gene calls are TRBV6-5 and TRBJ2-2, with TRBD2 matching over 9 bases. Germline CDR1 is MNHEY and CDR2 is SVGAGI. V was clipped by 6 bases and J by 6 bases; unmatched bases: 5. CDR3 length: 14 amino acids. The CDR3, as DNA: TGTGCCAGCAGATTGACTAGCGGAGCCGGGGAGCTGTTTTTT. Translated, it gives CASRLTSGAGELFF.